The T cell receptor (beta chain) described here comes from a study of T cell responses to AZD1222 COVID-19 vaccine (dated by TCRdb to about 2021). Describing the broader study: A total of under 250 trial participants underwent TCR sequencing, of whom more than 200 had received two doses of AZD1222 and about 25 had received two doses of the MenACWY control vaccine. Enrollment into the trials was organized by age into subgroups of 18-55, 56-69 and 70-plus years, and those subgroups contained approximately 150, 30 and 60 TCR-sequenced participants, respectively.

About this clone itself: Its antigen is unknown. Base qualities are not at hand, and no much larger clone is one base apart.

The CDR3 regions of human TCRbeta chains were analyzed by immunosequencing. The study's processing was this. TCRs in the repertoires were compared against a reference library of SARS-CoV-2-specific TCRs that had been generated with the MIRA antigen-specificity platform. Breadth was defined as the fraction of unique TCRs that were SARS-CoV-2-associated, and depth was defined as the fraction of total T cells that were SARS-CoV-2-associated. Using the MIRA data, each spike-specific TCR was mapped to the spike region that the TCR reacts to and placed in a CD4 or CD8 class. Log10-transformed breadth and depth values were compared by one-way ANOVA with Sidak's multiple comparisons tests. TCRdb stores this immuneACCESS table with in-frame sequences only. Part of the clones is absent; in the studies checked, under half of the shortfall reflects unresolved V genes, and no reason is known for the rest. V, J and clone size derive from that table, while D and trimming were established from the DNA sequence. The sample table lists under 200,000 clones, 87% of them with a count of one. The ten largest clones capture about 3% of the sample.

General conclusions and limits of the study: The vaccine-associated CD4 TCRs covered the entire spike protein, and the dominant responses fell in regions 160-218 and 743-854. Because no day 14 peak-response samples were available, the repertoires could be characterized only after the peak T cell response. Participants were mostly white British, with more females than males. The authors suggested clonal diversity may have been underestimated. Conclusions about previously exposed vaccinees are limited because only five to seven AZD1222 recipients were SARS-CoV-2 seropositive at baseline. After two AZD1222 doses, spike-specific TCR breadth and depth were significantly higher than at day 0 and than in MenACWY recipients. Nearly half of unique spike-specific TCRs reportedly recognized epitopes outside regions mutated in the B.1.351 and B.1.1.7 variants. The 56-69-year group was small, and its depth increase did not reach significance, likely because of low power.

The meaning of the sample's time point label: baseline before first vaccination. Taken with the paper, the label for treatment or condition translates to: meningococcal conjugate vaccine given as trial control. Samples from vaccinated people were obtained from the UK trials COV001 and COV002, which included a single-blind randomized controlled phase 2/3 trial of AZD1222 (ChAdOx1 nCoV-19) in healthy adults. For TCRbeta chain sequencing, PBMC samples from trial participants were taken at day 0 and at day 28 after the second dose. The sequencing here drew on peripheral blood, taken on day 0 of MenACWY control vaccination. The sequence was obtained from an adult in good health.

This receptor carries the CDR3 CASSLAPAGPETQYF. The nucleotide sequence reads TGCGCCAGCAGCTTGGCCCCCGCAGGCCCAGAGACCCAGTACTTC. The chain uses TRBV5-1 and TRBJ2-5; the D segment cannot be called with confidence. V sheds 0 bases and J sheds 4 bases, leaving 13 bases between their ends. The germline V gene supplies CDR1 SGHRS and CDR2 YFSETQ. The CDR3 runs 15 residues from the cysteine to the phenylalanine. Only the CDR3 DNA is retained, 45 bases long and in frame from the first base.